This paragraph covers one T cell receptor (beta chain) sequence. Its antigen remains undetermined. No qualities accompany the bases; no much larger clone lies one base away. The data stem from a study of CD4 T cells in relation to SARS-CoV-2 and coronaviruses (dated by TCRdb to 2020 to 2022). Regarding the research as a whole: In the ViraFEST assay, PBMCs were cultured with antigen for about eleven days, after which TCR beta CDR3s were sequenced to identify antigen-specific clonal expansions. The negative reference condition was either a culture with an HIV-1 Nef peptide pool or a culture with no peptide. Shared crossreactive spike epitopes were mapped to their HLA restriction using patient-derived lymphoblastoid cell lines. At the level of individual TCR clonotypes, the study measured memory CD4+ T cell crossreactivity between SARS-CoV-2 spike protein and common cold coronavirus spike proteins. The Adaptive Biotechnologies TCR-sequencing kit was used for samples from three pre-COVID donors and for the naive versus memory experiments, whereas the other data were Illumina-based. For other donors in the study, expansion assays were sequenced with a different, Illumina-based TCR-beta assay.

What the study reported, not specific to this receptor: In roughly 65% of donors, memory CD4+ clonotypes turned up that crossrecognized SARS-CoV-2 and at least one common cold coronavirus spike. Crossreactive clones showed significantly weaker SARS-CoV-2-driven expansion than monoreactive clones, consistent with antigenic imprinting. Pre-pandemic and post-infection samples were not both contributed by any donor, so tracing of the source of pre-existing responses was limited. Since the crossreactivity analysis centred on spike protein, crossreactivity against other viral proteins was not assessed. Small numbers of patients and of tested TCRs were a limitation of the study.

Library construction relied on the immunoSEQ multiplex PCR assay. From the authors' description of their analysis: During preprocessing, nonproductive sequences were removed, along with CDR3s that did not begin with C, did not end with F or W, or were shorter than 7 amino acids. Antigen-specific clonotypes were called with the MANAFEST web app on the basis of expansion relative to the reference and to other culture wells. A clone counted as positive if significantly expanded in 2 of 3 replicate wells versus the reference culture at FDR below 0.05. To be called positive, a clone also had to show significant expansion compared with every other tandem well and an odds ratio greater than 5. Pairwise Levenshtein distance, computed with the stringdist R package after three terminal residues were trimmed from each end, was used as the measure of CDR3 homology. Entries here come from immuneACCESS through TCRdb and include only in-frame sequences with V and J called. Some clones fail to appear in such tables; in the studies checked, an unresolved V gene covers under half of the shortfall, and the cause of the remainder is unknown. That table furnishes V, J and clone size, whereas the DNA furnished D and trimming. This sample has about 18,000 clones in its table, and approximately 80% of those were observed once. The ten largest clones capture about 30% of the sample.

CDR1 LNHDA and CDR2 SQIVND are derived from the germline V gene (reference sequence). The CDR3 measures 13 amino acids from cysteine to phenylalanine. Solely the CDR3 DNA is kept, with 39 bases framed from the first base. Deletion took 9 bases off V and 2 bases off J, with a span of 11 bases between the germline ends. CD4+ T cells from unexposed donors were collected before the COVID-19 pandemic (2011-2018). After around 11 days of culture, CD4+ T cells were isolated with the EasySep CD4+ T cell isolation kit. As far as cell numbers permitted, CD4+ T cells from unexposed donors were tested for reactivity against SARS-CoV-2 S and N as well as four spike pools from common cold coronaviruses. PBMCs were cultured at a few million per well in IMDM supplemented with 5% human AB serum and 10 IU/ml IL-2. Half of the culture medium was replaced with fresh IL-2-containing medium on days 3 and 7. In general, triplicate replicate wells were used for every peptide culture condition. The leukapheresis product used for the unexposed donors was purchased from a commercial source. PBMCs were isolated from leukapheresis product or whole blood by Ficoll-Paque PLUS gradient centrifugation. The PBMCs went either fresh into the expansion assay or into cryopreservation at -140 degrees C. The QIAamp Micro DNA Kit was used to extract genomic DNA from the CD4+ T cells.

The rearranged segments are TRBV19 and TRBJ1-5; TRBD1 is a possible D gene, resting on 6 matching bases. Material for sequencing was CD4+ T cells from PBMCs, cultured in vitro. This receptor was obtained from a human donor in good health. The CDR3 protein: CASEPGGNQPQHF. The bases are TGTGCCAGCGAGCCAGGGGGCAATCAGCCCCAGCATTTT.